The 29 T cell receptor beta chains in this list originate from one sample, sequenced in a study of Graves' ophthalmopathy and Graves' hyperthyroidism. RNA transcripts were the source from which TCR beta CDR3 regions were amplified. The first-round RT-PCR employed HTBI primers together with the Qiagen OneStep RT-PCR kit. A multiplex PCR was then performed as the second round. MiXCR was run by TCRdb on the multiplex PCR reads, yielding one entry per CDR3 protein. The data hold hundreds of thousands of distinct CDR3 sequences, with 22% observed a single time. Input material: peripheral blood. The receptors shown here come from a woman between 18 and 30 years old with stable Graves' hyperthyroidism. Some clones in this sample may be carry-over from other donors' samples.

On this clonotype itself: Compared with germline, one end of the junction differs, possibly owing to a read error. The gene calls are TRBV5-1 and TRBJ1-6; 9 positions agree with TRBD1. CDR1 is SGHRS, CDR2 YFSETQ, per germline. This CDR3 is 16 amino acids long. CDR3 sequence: CASSLSGQGSDSHLHF. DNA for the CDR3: TGCGCCAGCAGCTTGAGTGGACAGGGGAGTGATTCACACCTCCACTTT. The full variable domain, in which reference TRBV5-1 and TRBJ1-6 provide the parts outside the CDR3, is KAGVTQTPRYLIKTRGQQVTLSCSPISGHRSVSWYQQTPGQGLQFLFEYFSETQRNKGNFPGRFSGRQFSNSRSEMNVSTLELGDSALYLCASSLSGQGSDSHLHFGNGTRLTVT.

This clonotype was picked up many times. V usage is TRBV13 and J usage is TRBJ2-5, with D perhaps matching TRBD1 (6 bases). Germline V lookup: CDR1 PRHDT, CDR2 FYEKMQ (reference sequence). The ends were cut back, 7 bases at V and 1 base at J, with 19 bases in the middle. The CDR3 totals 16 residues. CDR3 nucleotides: TGTGCCAGCACCAACCCTCCAGGGGACGGCCAAGAGACCCAGTACTTC. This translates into CASTNPPGDGQETQYF.

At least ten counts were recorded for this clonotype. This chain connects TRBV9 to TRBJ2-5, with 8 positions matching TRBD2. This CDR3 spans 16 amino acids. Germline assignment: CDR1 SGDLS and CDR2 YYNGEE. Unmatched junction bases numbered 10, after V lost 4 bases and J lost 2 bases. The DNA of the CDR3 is TGTGCCAGCAGCAACAAAGCGGGAGTTGTTCAAGAGACCCAGTACTTC. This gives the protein CASSNKAGVVQETQYF.

CDR3 bases: TGTGCCAGCTCACTGGGTCCAGGCGGCGGGCATGTCTACGAGCAGTACTTC. Amino acid sequence: CASSLGPGGGHVYEQYF. The rearrangement joins TRBV18 to TRBJ2-7; D possibly corresponds to TRBD2 (5 bases). V lost 4 bases, J lost 3 bases, and 22 bases lay in between. Germline lookup yields CDR1 KGHSH and CDR2 LQKENI. There are 17 residues in the CDR3.

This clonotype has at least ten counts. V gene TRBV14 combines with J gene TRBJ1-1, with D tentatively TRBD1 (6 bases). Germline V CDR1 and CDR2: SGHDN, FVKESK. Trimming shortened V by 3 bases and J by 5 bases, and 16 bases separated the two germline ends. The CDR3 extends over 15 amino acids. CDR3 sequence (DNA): TGTGCCAGCAGCCAGATACAGGGTGTTGGAACTGAAGCTTTCTTT. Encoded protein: CASSQIQGVGTEAFF.

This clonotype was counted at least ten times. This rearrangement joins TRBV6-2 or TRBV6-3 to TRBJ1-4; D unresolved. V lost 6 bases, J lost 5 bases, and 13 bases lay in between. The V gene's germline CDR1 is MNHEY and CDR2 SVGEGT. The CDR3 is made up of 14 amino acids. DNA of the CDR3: TGTGCCAGCAGGAGGCTGGACGGAAATGAAAAACTGTTTTTT. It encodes CASRRLDGNEKLFF.

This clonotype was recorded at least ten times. This CDR3 reads CATSRDWSTDTQYF. The CDR3 DNA reads TGTGCCACCAGCAGAGATTGGAGCACAGATACGCAGTATTTT. The chain recombines TRBV15 with TRBJ2-3; no definite D call. V was trimmed by 0 bases and J by 0 bases, leaving 4 bases between them. Germline assignment: CDR1 LNHNV and CDR2 YYDKDF (reference sequence). This CDR3 is built from 14 residues.

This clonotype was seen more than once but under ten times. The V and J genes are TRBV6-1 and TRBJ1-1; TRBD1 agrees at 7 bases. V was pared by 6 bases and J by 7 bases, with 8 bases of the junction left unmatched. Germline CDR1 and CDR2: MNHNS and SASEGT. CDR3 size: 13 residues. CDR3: CASRAGQYIEAFF. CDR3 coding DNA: TGTGCCAGCAGGGCGGGACAGTATATTGAAGCTTTCTTT.

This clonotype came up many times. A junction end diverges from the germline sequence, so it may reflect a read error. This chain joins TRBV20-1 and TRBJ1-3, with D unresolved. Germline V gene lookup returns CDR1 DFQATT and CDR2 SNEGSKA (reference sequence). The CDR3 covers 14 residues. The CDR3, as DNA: TGCAGTGCTAGAGATGACCGTACTGGAAACACTATATATTTT. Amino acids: CSARDDRTGNTIYF.

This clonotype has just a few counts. The CDR3 coding sequence is TGTGCCAGCAGTCAAGTTCGGGACGGATACGAGCAGTACTTC. Its protein product is CASSQVRDGYEQYF. The chain links TRBV6-1 to TRBJ2-7; D may match TRBD1 or TRBD2 (5 bases each). The CDR3 spans 14 residues. V lost 5 bases, J lost 4 bases, and 15 bases lay in between. Looked up from germline, CDR1 is MNHNS and CDR2 is SASEGT.

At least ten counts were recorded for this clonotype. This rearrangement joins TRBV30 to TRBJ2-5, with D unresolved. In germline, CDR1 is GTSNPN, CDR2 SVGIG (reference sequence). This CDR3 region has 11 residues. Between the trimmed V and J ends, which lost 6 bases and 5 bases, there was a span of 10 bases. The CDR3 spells CACRTIETQYF. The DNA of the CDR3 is TGTGCCTGCAGAACAATCGAGACCCAGTACTTC. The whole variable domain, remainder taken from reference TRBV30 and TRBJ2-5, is SQTIHQWPATLVQPVGSPLSLECTVEGTSNPNLYWYRQAAGRGLQLLFYSVGIGQISSEVPQNLSASRPQDRQFILSSKKLLLSDSGFYLCACRTIETQYFGPGTRLLVL.

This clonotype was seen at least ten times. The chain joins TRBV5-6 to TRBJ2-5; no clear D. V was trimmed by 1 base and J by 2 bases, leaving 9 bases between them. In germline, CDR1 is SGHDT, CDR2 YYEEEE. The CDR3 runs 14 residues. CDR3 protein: CASSLWTPQETQYF. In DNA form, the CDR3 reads TGTGCCAGCAGCTTGTGGACCCCTCAAGAGACCCAGTACTTC.

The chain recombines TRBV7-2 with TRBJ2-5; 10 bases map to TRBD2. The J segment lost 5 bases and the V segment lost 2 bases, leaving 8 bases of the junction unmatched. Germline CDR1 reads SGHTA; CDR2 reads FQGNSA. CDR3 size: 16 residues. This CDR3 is CASSLRLAGVSETQYF. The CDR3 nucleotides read TGTGCCAGCAGCTTAAGGCTAGCGGGAGTAAGTGAGACCCAGTACTTC.

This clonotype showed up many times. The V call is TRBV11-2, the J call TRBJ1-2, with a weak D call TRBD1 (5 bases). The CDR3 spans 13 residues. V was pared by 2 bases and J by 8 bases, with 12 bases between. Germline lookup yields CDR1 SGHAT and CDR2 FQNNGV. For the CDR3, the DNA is TGTGCCAGCAGCTTACACAGGCCGGGAGGCTACACCTTC. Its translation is CASSLHRPGGYTF.

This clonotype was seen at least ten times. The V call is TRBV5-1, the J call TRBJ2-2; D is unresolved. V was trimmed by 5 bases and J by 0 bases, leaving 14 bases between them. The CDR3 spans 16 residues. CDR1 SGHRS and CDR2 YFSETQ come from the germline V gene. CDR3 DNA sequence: TGCGCCAGCAGGCCGATGGGAAACGCGAACACCGGGGAGCTGTTTTTT. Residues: CASRPMGNANTGELFF.

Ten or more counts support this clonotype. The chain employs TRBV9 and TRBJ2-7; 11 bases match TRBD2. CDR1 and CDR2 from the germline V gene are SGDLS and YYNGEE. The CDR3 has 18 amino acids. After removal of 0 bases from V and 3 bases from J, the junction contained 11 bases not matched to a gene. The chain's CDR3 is CASSVGPKLAGAGYEQYF. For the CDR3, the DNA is TGTGCCAGCAGCGTAGGCCCCAAACTAGCGGGAGCAGGCTACGAGCAGTACTTC.

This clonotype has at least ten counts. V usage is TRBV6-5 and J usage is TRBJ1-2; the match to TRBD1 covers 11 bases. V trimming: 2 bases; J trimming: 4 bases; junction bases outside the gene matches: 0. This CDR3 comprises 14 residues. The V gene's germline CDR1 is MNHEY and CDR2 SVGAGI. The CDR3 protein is CASSYGTGGYGYTF. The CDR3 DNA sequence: TGTGCCAGCAGTTACGGGACAGGGGGCTATGGCTACACCTTC.

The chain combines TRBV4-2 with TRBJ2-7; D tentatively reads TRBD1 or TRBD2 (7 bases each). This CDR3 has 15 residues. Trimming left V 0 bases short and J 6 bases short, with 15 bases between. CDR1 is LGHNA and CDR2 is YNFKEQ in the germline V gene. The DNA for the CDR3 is TGTGCCAGCAGCCAAGATCAGGGGGGGCGGGGCGAGCAGTACTTC. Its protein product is CASSQDQGGRGEQYF.

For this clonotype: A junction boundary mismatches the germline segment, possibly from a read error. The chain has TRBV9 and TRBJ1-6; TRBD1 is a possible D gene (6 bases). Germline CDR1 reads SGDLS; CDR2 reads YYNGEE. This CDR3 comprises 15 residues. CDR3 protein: CASSPRQADNSPLRF. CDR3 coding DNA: TGTGCCAGCAGCCCCCGACAGGCGGATAATTCACCCCTCCGCTTT.

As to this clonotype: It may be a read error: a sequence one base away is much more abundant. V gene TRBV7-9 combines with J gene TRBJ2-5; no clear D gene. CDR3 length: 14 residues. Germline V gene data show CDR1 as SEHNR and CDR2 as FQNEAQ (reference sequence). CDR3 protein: CVSSLPFNQETQYF. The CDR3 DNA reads TGTGTCAGCAGCTTACCTTTTAACCAAGAGACCCAGTACTTC.

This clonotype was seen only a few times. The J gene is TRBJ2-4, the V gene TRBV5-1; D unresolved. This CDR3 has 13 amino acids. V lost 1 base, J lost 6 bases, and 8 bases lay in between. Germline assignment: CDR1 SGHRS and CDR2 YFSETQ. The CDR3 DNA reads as TGCGCCAGCAGCTTGAGTTCCTTAAACATTCAGTACTTC. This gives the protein CASSLSSLNIQYF.

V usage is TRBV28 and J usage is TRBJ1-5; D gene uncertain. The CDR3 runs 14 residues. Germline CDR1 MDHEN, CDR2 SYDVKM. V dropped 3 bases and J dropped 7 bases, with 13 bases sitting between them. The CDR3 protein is CASSLFSLGQPQHF. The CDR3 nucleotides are TGTGCCAGCAGTTTGTTCAGTCTCGGGCAGCCCCAGCATTTT.

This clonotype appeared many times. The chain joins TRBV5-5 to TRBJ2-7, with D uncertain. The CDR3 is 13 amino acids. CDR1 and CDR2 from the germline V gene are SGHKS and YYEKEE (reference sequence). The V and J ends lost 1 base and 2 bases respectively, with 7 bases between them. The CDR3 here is CASSLMLAYEQYF. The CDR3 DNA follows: TGTGCCAGCAGCTTGATGCTAGCCTACGAGCAGTACTTC.

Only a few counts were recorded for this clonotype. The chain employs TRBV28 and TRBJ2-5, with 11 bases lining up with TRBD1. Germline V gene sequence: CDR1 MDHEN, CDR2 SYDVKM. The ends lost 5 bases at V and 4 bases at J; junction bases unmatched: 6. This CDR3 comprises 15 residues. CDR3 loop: CASSPPDRGRETQYF. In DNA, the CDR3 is TGTGCCAGCAGTCCCCCGGACAGGGGGCGAGAGACCCAGTACTTC.

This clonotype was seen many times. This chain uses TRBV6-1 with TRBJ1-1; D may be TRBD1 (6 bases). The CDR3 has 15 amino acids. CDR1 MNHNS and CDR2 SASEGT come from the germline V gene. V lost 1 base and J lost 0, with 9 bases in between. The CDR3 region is CASSEEGGLNTEAFF. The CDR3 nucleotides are TGTGCCAGCAGTGAAGAGGGGGGGTTGAACACTGAAGCTTTCTTT.

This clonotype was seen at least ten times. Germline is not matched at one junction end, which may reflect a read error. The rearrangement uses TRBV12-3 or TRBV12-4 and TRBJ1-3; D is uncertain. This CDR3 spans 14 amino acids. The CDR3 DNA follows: TGTGCCAGTAGTTACATGGGGACTGGAAACACCATATATTTT. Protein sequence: CASSYMGTGNTIYF.

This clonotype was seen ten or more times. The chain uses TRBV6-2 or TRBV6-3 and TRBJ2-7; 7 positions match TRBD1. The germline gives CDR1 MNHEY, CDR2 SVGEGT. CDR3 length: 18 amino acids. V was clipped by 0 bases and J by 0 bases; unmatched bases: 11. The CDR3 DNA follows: TGTGCCAGCAGTTACTCGTCCCGCGGACAGGTCTTCTCCTACGAGCAGTACTTC. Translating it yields CASSYSSRGQVFSYEQYF.

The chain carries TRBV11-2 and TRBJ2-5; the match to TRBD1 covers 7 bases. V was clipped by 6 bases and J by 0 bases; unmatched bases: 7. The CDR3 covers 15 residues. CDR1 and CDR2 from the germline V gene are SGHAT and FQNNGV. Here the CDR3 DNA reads TGTGCCAGCAGGGCGTTACAGGGGTACCAAGAGACCCAGTACTTC. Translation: CASRALQGYQETQYF.

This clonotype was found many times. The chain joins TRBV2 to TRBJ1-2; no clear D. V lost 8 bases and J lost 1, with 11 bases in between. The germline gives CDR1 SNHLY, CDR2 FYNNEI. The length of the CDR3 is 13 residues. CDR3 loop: CASDQGINYGYTF. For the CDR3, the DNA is TGTGCCAGCGATCAAGGCATTAACTATGGCTACACCTTC.